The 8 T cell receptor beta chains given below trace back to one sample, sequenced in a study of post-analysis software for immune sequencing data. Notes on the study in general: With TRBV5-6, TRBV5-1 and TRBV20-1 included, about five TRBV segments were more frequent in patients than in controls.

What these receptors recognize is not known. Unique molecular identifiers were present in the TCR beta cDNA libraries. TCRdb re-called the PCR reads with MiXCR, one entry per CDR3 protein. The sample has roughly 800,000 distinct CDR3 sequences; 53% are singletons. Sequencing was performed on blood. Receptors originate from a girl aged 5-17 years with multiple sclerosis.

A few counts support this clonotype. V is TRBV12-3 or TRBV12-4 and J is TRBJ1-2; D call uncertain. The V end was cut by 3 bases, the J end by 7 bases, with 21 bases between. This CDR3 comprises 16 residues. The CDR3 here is CASSFGLIGPESGYTF. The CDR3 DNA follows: TGTGCCAGCAGTTTTGGCTTGATTGGCCCAGAGTCTGGCTACACCTTC.

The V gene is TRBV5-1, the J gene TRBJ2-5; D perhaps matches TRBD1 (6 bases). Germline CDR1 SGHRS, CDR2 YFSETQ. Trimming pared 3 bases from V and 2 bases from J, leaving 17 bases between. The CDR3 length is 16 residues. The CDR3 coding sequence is TGCGCCAGCAGCTCAGGCATACAGGGCGGTCAAGAGACCCAGTACTTC. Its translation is CASSSGIQGGQETQYF.

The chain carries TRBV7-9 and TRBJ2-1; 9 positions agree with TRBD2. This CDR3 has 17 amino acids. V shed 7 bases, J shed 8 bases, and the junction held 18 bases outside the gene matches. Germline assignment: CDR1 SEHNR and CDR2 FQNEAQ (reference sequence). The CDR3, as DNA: TGTGCCAGCACTCCCTGGAGGTCTAGCGGGGAATGGGATGAGCAGTTCTTC. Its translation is CASTPWRSSGEWDEQFF.

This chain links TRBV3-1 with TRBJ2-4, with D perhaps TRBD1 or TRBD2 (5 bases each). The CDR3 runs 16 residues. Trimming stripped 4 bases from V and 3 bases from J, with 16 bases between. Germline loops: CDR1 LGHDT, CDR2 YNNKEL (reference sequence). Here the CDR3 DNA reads TGTGCCAGCAGCCCCAAGTGGCAGGGAGTCAAAAACATTCAGTACTTC. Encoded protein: CASSPKWQGVKNIQYF.

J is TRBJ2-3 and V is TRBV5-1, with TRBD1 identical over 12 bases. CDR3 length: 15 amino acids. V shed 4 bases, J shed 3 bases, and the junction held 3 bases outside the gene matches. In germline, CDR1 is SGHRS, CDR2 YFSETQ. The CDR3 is CASSGTGGPTDTQYF. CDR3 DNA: TGCGCCAGCAGCGGGACAGGGGGCCCGACAGATACGCAGTATTTT.

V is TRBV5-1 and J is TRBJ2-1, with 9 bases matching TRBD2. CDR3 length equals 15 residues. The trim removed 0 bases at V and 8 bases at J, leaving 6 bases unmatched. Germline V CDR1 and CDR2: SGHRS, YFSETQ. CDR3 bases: TGCGCCAGCAGCTTGGTGGTAGCGGGAGCAGATGAGCAGTTCTTC. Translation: CASSLVVAGADEQFF.

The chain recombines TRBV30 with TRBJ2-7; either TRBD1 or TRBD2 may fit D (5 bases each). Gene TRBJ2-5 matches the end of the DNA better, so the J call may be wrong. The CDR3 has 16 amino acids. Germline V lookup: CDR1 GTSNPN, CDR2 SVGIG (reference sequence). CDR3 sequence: CAWSELGLTGAWTQYF. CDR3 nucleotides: TGTGCCTGGAGTGAGTTAGGGCTCACCGGGGCATGGACCCAGTACTTC.

In nucleotides, the CDR3 is TGCGCCAGCAGCTTGACAGGGGCTGCGCCGAACGAGCAGTACTTC. It is translated as CASSLTGAAPNEQYF. J is TRBJ2-5 and V is TRBV5-1; 7 bases are a match to TRBD1. Gene TRBJ2-7 matches the end of the DNA better, so the J call may be wrong. Germline V gene data show CDR1 as SGHRS and CDR2 as YFSETQ. The CDR3 runs to 15 residues.